The 25 T cell receptor beta chains reported below all come from one sample, sequenced in a study of blood T cell repertoires in COVID-19. Using immunoSEQ multiplex PCR, the repertoire was profiled, and TCRdb retains in-frame clones only, with some absent. Here the sample spans about 140,000 clones, over 75% being singletons. What was sequenced was peripheral blood. The receptor source for this set is a man aged 45-65 years with acute or convalescent COVID-19.

A single count supports this clone. This rearrangement joins TRBV6-5 to TRBJ1-1; tentative D call: TRBD1 (5 bases). CDR3 length: 14 residues. Trimming took off 2 bases at V and 4 bases at J, with 11 bases between the two ends. Germline loops: CDR1 MNHEY, CDR2 SVGAGI. CDR3 in amino acids: CASSYGRGSTEAFF. CDR3 DNA sequence: TGTGCCAGCAGTTACGGTCGGGGGTCCACTGAAGCTTTCTTT.

This sequence joins TRBV5-1 and TRBJ2-1; a weak D match, TRBD2 (6 bases). The germline V gene encodes CDR1 SGHRS and CDR2 YFSETQ. CDR3 length equals 16 residues. The V end lost 4 bases, the J end lost 2 bases, and 16 bases lay between the germline ends. DNA for the CDR3: TGCGCCAGCAGCCGGGAAATCGGGACTCCCTACAATGAGCAGTTCTTC. It specifies CASSREIGTPYNEQFF.

The rearrangement joins TRBV3-1 (or the pseudogene TRBV3-2) to TRBJ1-3; D gene unclear. Germline V gene data show CDR1 as LGHDT and CDR2 as YNNKEL (reference sequence). Trimming took 4 bases from V and 8 from J, leaving 12 bases between them. The CDR3 consists of 13 residues. The CDR3 protein is CASSPFLRDTIYF. The DNA of the CDR3 is TGTGCCAGCAGCCCCTTTTTGAGGGACACCATATATTTT.

The table lists this clone with a few counts. V is TRBV2 and J is TRBJ2-1; D possibly corresponds to TRBD1 (6 bases). Looked up from germline, CDR1 is SNHLY and CDR2 is FYNNEI. The CDR3 is 16 amino acids. The germline V and J ends were trimmed by 4 bases and 2 bases, with 15 bases remaining between them. The CDR3 DNA follows: TGTGCCAGCAGTGGACATCCAGGGGATGCCTACAATGAGCAGTTCTTC. Protein sequence: CASSGHPGDAYNEQFF.

This clone was detected once. V usage is TRBV18 and J usage is TRBJ1-6, with 8 bases that match TRBD1. Germline trimming cut 3 bases from V and 10 bases from J; bases unmatched to any gene: 14. From germline, CDR1 is KGHSH and CDR2 LQKENI. This CDR3 contains 17 residues. CDR3 loop: CASSPTPQQGGGSPLHF. CDR3 sequence (DNA): TGTGCCAGCTCACCTACACCGCAACAGGGGGGAGGATCACCCCTCCACTTT. Based on the CDR3 plus reference TRBV18 and TRBJ1-6, the full variable domain is NAGVMQNPRHLVRRRGQEARLRCSPMKGHSHVYWYRQLPEEGLKFMVYLQKENIIDESGMPKERFSAEFPKEGPSILRIQQVVRGDSAAYFCASSPTPQQGGGSPLHFGNGTRLTVT.

This clone came up once. The gene calls are TRBV19 and TRBJ2-7; 7 bases match TRBD1. V lost 4 bases, J lost 4 bases, and 7 bases stayed unmatched. This CDR3 is 14 amino acids long. CDR1 is LNHDA, CDR2 SQIVND, per germline (reference sequence). CDR3 loop: CASSRYTGDYEQYF. CDR3 DNA sequence: TGTGCCAGTAGTAGATATACAGGGGATTACGAGCAGTACTTC. The full variable domain, completed using reference TRBV19 and TRBJ2-7, is DGGITQSPKYLFRKEGQNVTLSCEQNLNHDAMYWYRQDPGQGLRLIYYSQIVNDFQKGDIAEGYSVSREKKESFPLTVTSAQKNPTAFYLCASSRYTGDYEQYFGPGTRLTVT.

This chain joins TRBV6-5 and TRBJ1-1, with D perhaps TRBD1 (5 bases). Germline V lookup: CDR1 MNHEY, CDR2 SVGAGI. The CDR3 has 14 residues. The V gene lost 6 bases and the J gene lost 0 bases, with 11 bases spanning the gap. In nucleotides, the CDR3 is TGTGCCAGCAGCTCAATCAGGGTGAACACTGAAGCTTTCTTT. Amino acids: CASSSIRVNTEAFF.

The chain is built from TRBV6-6 and TRBJ1-2, with D perhaps TRBD1 (5 bases). Per germline, CDR1 MNHNY and CDR2 SVGAGI (reference sequence). The CDR3 length is 13 residues. The V and J ends lost 4 bases and 3 bases respectively, with 9 bases between them. The CDR3 sequence: CASSSTVYYGYTF. CDR3 DNA sequence: TGTGCCAGCAGTTCGACAGTTTACTATGGCTACACCTTC.

The V and J genes are TRBV6-5 and TRBJ2-1, with TRBD2 matching 8 bases. Germline trimming cut 0 bases from V and 3 bases from J; bases unmatched to any gene: 4. The CDR3 loop spans 16 amino acids. Germline assignment: CDR1 MNHEY and CDR2 SVGAGI. The CDR3 here is CASSYSAGGFYNEQFF. CDR3 in DNA: TGTGCCAGCAGTTACTCGGCGGGAGGCTTCTACAATGAGCAGTTCTTC.

There are a few counts of this clone. CDR3 in DNA: TGTGCCAGCAGCCAAGTACAGGGACATTCACCCCTCCACTTT. Amino acid sequence: CASSQVQGHSPLHF. The chain joins TRBV3-1 (or the pseudogene TRBV3-2) to TRBJ1-6; TRBD1 is a possible D gene (6 bases). Trimming removed 1 base at V and 8 bases at J, with 9 bases between. This CDR3 contains 14 residues. Germline values: CDR1 LGHDT, CDR2 YNNKEL (reference sequence).

V gene TRBV4-2 combines with J gene TRBJ1-4; D remains ambiguous. The CDR3 covers 17 residues. Germline CDR1 and CDR2: LGHNA and YNFKEQ. V was cut by 0 bases and J by 6 bases, with 17 bases left in between. This chain's CDR3 is CASSQDSSGTKDEKLFF. The CDR3 region has the DNA TGTGCCAGCAGCCAAGATTCCTCCGGAACTAAAGATGAAAAACTGTTTTTT.

The chain recombines TRBV28 with TRBJ1-2; D is possibly TRBD1 (5 bases). The germline gives CDR1 MDHEN, CDR2 SYDVKM. Trimming removed 6 bases at V and 4 bases at J, with 12 bases between. This CDR3 spans 13 amino acids. The CDR3 loop reads CASRPTGGYGYTF. DNA of the CDR3: TGTGCCAGCAGACCCACCGGGGGCTATGGCTACACCTTC.

This clone has just a few counts. The V call is TRBV9, the J call TRBJ1-5, with D possibly being TRBD1 (5 bases). Trimming removed 1 base at V and 5 bases at J, with 13 bases between. The CDR3 is 15 residues long. CDR1 is SGDLS and CDR2 is YYNGEE in the germline V gene. The CDR3, as DNA: TGTGCCAGCAGCGTATCCCCGCAGGGTCATCAGCCCCAGCATTTT. The encoded protein is CASSVSPQGHQPQHF. The variable domain in full, completed from reference TRBV9 and TRBJ1-5, reads DSGVTQTPKHLITATGQRVTLRCSPRSGDLSVYWYQQSLDQGLQFLIQYYNGEERAKGNILERFSAQQFPDLHSELNLSSLELGDSALYFCASSVSPQGHQPQHFGDGTRLSIL.

The chain joins TRBV27 to TRBJ2-7, with 12 positions matching TRBD2. Germline V gene data show CDR1 as MNHEY and CDR2 as SMNVEV (reference sequence). V was clipped by 6 bases and J by 6 bases; unmatched bases: 27. This CDR3 has 21 amino acids. The DNA of the CDR3 is TGTGCCAGCAGCCCGGGACTAGCGGGCCGCTTCCAGATAACGGGTCTATCCGAGCAGTACTTC. Translated, it gives CASSPGLAGRFQITGLSEQYF.

The V call is TRBV6-5, the J call TRBJ1-2; no reliable D call. CDR1 and CDR2 from the germline V gene are MNHEY and SVGAGI. V was trimmed by 6 bases and J by 0 bases, leaving 11 bases between them. This CDR3 is built from 14 residues. The CDR3: CASRTTGANYGYTF. Written as DNA, the CDR3 is TGTGCCAGCAGAACGACGGGAGCTAACTATGGCTACACCTTC.

The V gene is TRBV9, the J gene TRBJ1-3; D uncertain. The CDR3 sequence is 15 residues long. Trimming stripped 3 bases from V and 0 bases from J, with 10 bases between. Germline CDR1 reads SGDLS; CDR2 reads YYNGEE. CDR3 nucleotides: TGTGCCAGCAGCGATGAAAACTACTCTGGAAACACCATATATTTT. Its protein is CASSDENYSGNTIYF. The full variable domain, with the rest looked up from reference TRBV9 and TRBJ1-3, is DSGVTQTPKHLITATGQRVTLRCSPRSGDLSVYWYQQSLDQGLQFLIQYYNGEERAKGNILERFSAQQFPDLHSELNLSSLELGDSALYFCASSDENYSGNTIYFGEGSWLTVV.

The chain is built from TRBV5-4 and TRBJ1-1, with D tentatively TRBD1 (6 bases). Germline CDR1 reads SGHNT; CDR2 reads YYREEE (reference sequence). The CDR3 length is 14 residues. Between the trimmed V and J ends, which lost 2 bases and 7 bases, there was a span of 15 bases. CDR3 sequence (DNA): TGTGCCAGCAGCTTCCTGGGGGGGGGCAATGAAGCTTTCTTT. This sequence encodes CASSFLGGGNEAFF.

V usage is TRBV27 and J usage is TRBJ2-1; 9 nucleotides match TRBD2. The trim removed 0 bases at V and 8 bases at J, leaving 11 bases unmatched. Germline CDR1 reads MNHEY; CDR2 reads SMNVEV (reference sequence). The CDR3 totals 17 residues. The CDR3 sequence: CASSLSRLAEPWDEQFF. The CDR3 nucleotides read TGTGCCAGCAGTTTATCGCGACTAGCGGAGCCTTGGGATGAGCAGTTCTTC.

This chain joins TRBV12-5 and TRBJ2-6; 11 bases are shared with TRBD1. V was clipped by 5 bases and J by 0 bases; unmatched bases: 12. CDR3 length equals 20 residues. Germline CDR1 and CDR2: LGHNT and FRNRAP. The CDR3 DNA sequence: TGTGCTAGTGGTACTGGACAGGGGGCAACCCCGGTCTCTGGGGCCAACGTCCTGACTTTC. Translating gives CASGTGQGATPVSGANVLTF.

V gene TRBV11-2 combines with J gene TRBJ1-5, with TRBD1 as a possible D gene (6 bases). Per the germline V gene, CDR1 is SGHAT and CDR2 is FQNNGV. The germline V and J ends were trimmed by 0 bases and 7 bases, with 13 bases remaining between them. The CDR3 length is 15 residues. The CDR3 region has the DNA TGTGCCAGCAGCTTAGATGGGGGCGGGTCGCAGCCCCAGCATTTT. This encodes CASSLDGGGSQPQHF.

This clone was picked up one time. CDR3 nucleotide sequence: TGTGCCAGCAGCTTAGCCGTTAACTCCTACGAGCAGTACTTC. Its protein product is CASSLAVNSYEQYF. This chain links TRBV5-4 with TRBJ2-7, with D unresolved. Between the trimmed V and J ends, which lost 2 bases and 0 bases, there was a span of 9 bases. The CDR3 consists of 14 residues. CDR1 and CDR2 (germline): SGHNT, YYREEE (reference sequence).

The genes are TRBV12-3 or TRBV12-4 and TRBJ2-7; D gene ambiguous. V dropped 6 bases and J dropped 0 bases, with 9 bases sitting between them. This CDR3 has 13 amino acids. This chain's CDR3 is CASSPDTSYEQYF. CDR3 nucleotide sequence: TGTGCCAGCAGCCCCGACACCTCCTACGAGCAGTACTTC.

In this sample, this clone turned up a few times. The rearrangement joins TRBV3-1 (or the pseudogene TRBV3-2) to TRBJ2-1, with 7 bases fitting TRBD2. The CDR3 runs 14 residues. CDR1 is LGHDT, CDR2 YNNKEL, per germline (reference sequence). Trimming removed 0 bases from V and 4 bases from J; junction bases left unmatched: 0. The CDR3 bases are TGTGCCAGCAGCCAAGAACTAGCGTACAATGAGCAGTTCTTC. Protein sequence: CASSQELAYNEQFF.

The rearrangement links TRBV19 to TRBJ1-4; 11 positions match TRBD1. This CDR3 is built from 15 residues. Germline-derived CDR1 and CDR2 are LNHDA and SQIVND (reference sequence). J gave up 2 bases and V 6 bases, and 2 bases lay outside the gene matches. The DNA for the CDR3 is TGTGCCAGTAGGGACAGGGGGCGGACTAATGAAAAACTGTTTTTT. It encodes CASRDRGRTNEKLFF.

Here the CDR3 DNA reads TGCGCCAGCAGTATCGGGGGGATAGGGGGCAATGAGCAGTTCTTC. Translated: CASSIGGIGGNEQFF. This sequence joins TRBV10-1 and TRBJ2-1; possibly TRBD2 for D (7 bases). The V and J ends lost 5 bases and 6 bases respectively, with 17 bases between them. The germline CDR1 and CDR2 sequences are WNHNN and SYGVQD (reference sequence). There are 15 residues in the CDR3.